This T cell receptor (beta chain) was sequenced during a study of shared clonotypes between healthy human individuals. Study overall: The donors, two women and three men, were aged 18 to 49.

Generated by immunoSEQ multiplex PCR, the TCRdb table keeps only in-frame clones and is missing some. Of about 2.4 million clones listed, 90% to 95% are singletons. The V and J ends lost 0 bases and 1 base respectively, with 8 bases between them. The germline gives CDR1 SGHRS, CDR2 YFSETQ. The CDR3 sequence is 15 residues long. Regarding the study as a whole: Relative to their counterparts shared across all four donors, non-shared clonotypes exhibited diminished generation probabilities. Represented diversity (both genetic and exposure-history) was limited by the small number of donors.

A remark on this clone: Its antigen is currently unknown. The sample has other DNA sequences that encode this CDR3 too.

The receptor was isolated from a man between 18 and 29 years old in good health. V usage is TRBV5-1 and J usage is TRBJ1-5; a possible D gene is TRBD1 (5 bases). Source material: naive CD4+ T cells sorted from blood. Subset specified: CD45RA+ positively selected. The CDR3 DNA reads TGCGCCAGCAGCTTGGAAGGGGCGAGCAATCAGCCCCAGCATTTT. Translating it yields CASSLEGASNQPQHF.